The 4 T cell receptor beta chains in this list originate from one sample, sequenced in a study of CD8 T cells in Susac syndrome. An amount of RNA that ranged from about 0.45 to 1 ug was reverse transcribed with random hexamers. TCRdb recomputed calls from the immunoSEQ multiplex PCR reads with MiXCR, one row per CDR3 protein. The sample shows around 59,000 distinct CDR3 sequences, roughly nine tenths of them seen only once. Material: CD8+ T cells from PBMCs. Receptors originate from a human donor in good health.

The chain joins TRBV12-3 or TRBV12-4 to TRBJ2-5; tentatively, D is TRBD1 (5 bases). Trimming left V 4 bases short and J 5 bases short, with 17 bases between. The CDR3 length is 15 residues. CDR3 bases: TGTGCCAGCAGTTGGGCAGGGTTTTTAGGGGAGACCCAGTACTTC. Its protein product is CASSWAGFLGETQYF.

The chain has TRBV4-1 and TRBJ1-6, with a tentative D call TRBD1 (5 bases). Germline V lookup: CDR1 MGHRA, CDR2 YSYEKL. The V and J ends lost 4 bases and 3 bases respectively, with 28 bases between them. CDR3 length equals 21 residues. This CDR3 is CASSLRFTYGGERDYNSPLHF. The CDR3 nucleotides read TGCGCCAGCAGCCTACGATTTACATACGGGGGGGAAAGAGACTATAATTCACCCCTCCACTTT.

The gene calls are TRBV27 and TRBJ2-7, with TRBD1 identical over 8 bases. The V gene's germline CDR1 is MNHEY and CDR2 SMNVEV (reference sequence). V shed 8 bases, J shed 4 bases, and the junction held 16 bases outside the gene matches. The CDR3 sequence is 16 residues long. The CDR3 DNA sequence: TGTGCCAGCGCGTCGAGCACCCAGGGGGCGGGGTACGAGCAGTACTTC. It codes for CASASSTQGAGYEQYF.

The table lists this clonotype with a count of one. In DNA form, the CDR3 reads TGTGCCAGCAGCTTAGCGCCGACAGGTAACACTGAAGCTTTCTTT. This encodes CASSLAPTGNTEAFF. The rearrangement joins TRBV7-6 to TRBJ1-1, with D perhaps matching TRBD1 (6 bases). Trimming took 0 bases from V and 2 from J, leaving 10 bases between them. This CDR3 contains 15 residues. Germline V gives CDR1 SGHVS, CDR2 FNYEAQ.